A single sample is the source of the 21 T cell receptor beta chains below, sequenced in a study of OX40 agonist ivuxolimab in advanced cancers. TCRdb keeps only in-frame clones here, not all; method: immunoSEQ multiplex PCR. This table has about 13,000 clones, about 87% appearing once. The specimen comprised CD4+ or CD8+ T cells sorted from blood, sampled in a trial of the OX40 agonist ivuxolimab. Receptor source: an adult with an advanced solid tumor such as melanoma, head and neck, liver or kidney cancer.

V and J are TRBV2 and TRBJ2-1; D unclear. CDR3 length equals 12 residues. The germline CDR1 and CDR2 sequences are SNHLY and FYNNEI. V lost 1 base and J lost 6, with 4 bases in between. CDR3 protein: CASSEEGNEQFF. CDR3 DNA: TGTGCCAGCAGTGAAGAAGGCAATGAGCAGTTCTTC.

This chain's CDR3 is CSPRDPHQPQHF. In nucleotides, the CDR3 is TGCAGCCCCCGGGACCCGCATCAGCCCCAGCATTTT. J is TRBJ1-5 and V is TRBV29-1; D is perhaps TRBD1 (5 bases). V was cut by 8 bases and J by 5 bases, with 13 bases left in between. The CDR3 totals 12 residues. The germline V gene has CDR1 SQVTM and CDR2 ANQGSEA.

The CDR3 DNA sequence: TGCAGCGTTGAAGGCCTGGGACTAGCGGCAAATGAGCAGTTCTTC. Amino acids: CSVEGLGLAANEQFF. The chain is built from TRBV29-1 and TRBJ2-1, with 11 bases fitting TRBD2. This CDR3 contains 15 residues. V lost 1 base to trimming and J lost 7 bases; unmatched junction nucleotides: 6. Germline CDR1 reads SQVTM; CDR2 reads ANQGSEA.

The CDR3 region has the DNA TGTGCCAGCAGCTCGACTCGTCAAGAGACCCAGTACTTC. Protein product: CASSSTRQETQYF. The chain uses TRBV11-2 and TRBJ2-5; unclear D gene. Per germline, CDR1 SGHAT and CDR2 FQNNGV. Trimming pared 4 bases from V and 2 bases from J, leaving 8 bases between. This CDR3 spans 13 amino acids. Full variable domain (outside the CDR3, taken from reference TRBV11-2 and TRBJ2-5): EAGVAQSPRYKIIEKRQSVAFWCNPISGHATLYWYQQILGQGPKLLIQFQNNGVVDDSQLPKDRFSAERLKGVDSTLKIQPAKLEDSAVYLCASSSTRQETQYFGPGTRLLVL.

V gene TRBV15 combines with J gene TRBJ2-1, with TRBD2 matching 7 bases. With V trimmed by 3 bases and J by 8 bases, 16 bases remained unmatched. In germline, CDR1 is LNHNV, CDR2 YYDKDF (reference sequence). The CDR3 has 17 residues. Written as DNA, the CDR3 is TGTGCCACCAGCAGCCCGGGGGAGGGGAGTATTTTGGATGAGCAGTTCTTC. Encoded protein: CATSSPGEGSILDEQFF.

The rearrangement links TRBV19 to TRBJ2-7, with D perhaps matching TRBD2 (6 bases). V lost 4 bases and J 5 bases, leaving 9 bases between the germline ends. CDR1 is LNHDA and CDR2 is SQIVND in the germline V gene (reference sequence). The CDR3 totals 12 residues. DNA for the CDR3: TGTGCCAGTAGTACGACTAGTGACGAGCAGTACTTC. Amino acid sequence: CASSTTSDEQYF.

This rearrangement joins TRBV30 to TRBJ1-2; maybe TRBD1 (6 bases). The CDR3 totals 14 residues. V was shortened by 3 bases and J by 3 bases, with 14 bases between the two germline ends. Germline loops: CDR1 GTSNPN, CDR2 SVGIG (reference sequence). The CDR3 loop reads CAWRIGTTDYGYTF. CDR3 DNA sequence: TGTGCCTGGAGAATCGGGACAACAGACTATGGCTACACCTTC.

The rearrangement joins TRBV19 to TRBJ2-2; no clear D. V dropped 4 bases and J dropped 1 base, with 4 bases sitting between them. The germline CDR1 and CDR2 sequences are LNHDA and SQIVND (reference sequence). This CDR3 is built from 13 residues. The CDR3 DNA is TGTGCCAGTAGTAAGGGGAACACCGGGGAGCTGTTTTTT. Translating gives CASSKGNTGELFF.

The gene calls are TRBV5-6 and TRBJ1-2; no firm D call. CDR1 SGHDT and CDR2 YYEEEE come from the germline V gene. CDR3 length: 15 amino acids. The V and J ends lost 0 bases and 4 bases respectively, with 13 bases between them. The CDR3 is CASSLEAGLLYGYTF. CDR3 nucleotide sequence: TGTGCCAGCAGCTTGGAAGCGGGTCTCCTCTATGGCTACACCTTC.

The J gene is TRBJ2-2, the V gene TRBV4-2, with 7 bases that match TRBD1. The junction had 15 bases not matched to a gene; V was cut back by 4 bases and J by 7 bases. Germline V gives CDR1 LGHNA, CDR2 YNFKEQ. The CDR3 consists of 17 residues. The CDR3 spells CASSRHLQGSNGGELFF. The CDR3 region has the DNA TGTGCCAGCAGCCGACACTTACAGGGGTCAAACGGCGGGGAGCTGTTTTTT.

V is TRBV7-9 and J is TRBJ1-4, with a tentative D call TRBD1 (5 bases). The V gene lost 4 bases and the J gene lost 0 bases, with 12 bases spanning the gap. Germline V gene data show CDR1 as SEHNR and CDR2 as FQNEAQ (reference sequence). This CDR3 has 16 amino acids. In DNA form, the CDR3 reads TGTGCCAGCAGCTCCCCGGGGACCGCAACTAATGAAAAACTGTTTTTT. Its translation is CASSSPGTATNEKLFF.

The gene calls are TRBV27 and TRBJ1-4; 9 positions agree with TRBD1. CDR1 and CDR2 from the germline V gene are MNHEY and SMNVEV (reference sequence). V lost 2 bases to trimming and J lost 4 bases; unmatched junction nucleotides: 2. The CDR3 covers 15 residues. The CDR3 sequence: CASSLNRGHNEKLFF. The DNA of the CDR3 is TGTGCCAGCAGTTTAAACAGGGGGCATAATGAAAAACTGTTTTTT.

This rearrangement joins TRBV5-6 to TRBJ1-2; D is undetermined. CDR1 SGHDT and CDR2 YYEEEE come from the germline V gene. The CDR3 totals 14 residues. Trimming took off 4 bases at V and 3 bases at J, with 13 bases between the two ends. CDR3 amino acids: CASSADTAHYGYTF. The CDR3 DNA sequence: TGTGCCAGCAGCGCCGACACCGCTCACTATGGCTACACCTTC. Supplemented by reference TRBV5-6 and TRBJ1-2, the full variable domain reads DAGVTQSPTHLIKTRGQQVTLRCSPKSGHDTVSWYQQALGQGPQFIFQYYEEEERQRGNFPDRFSGHQFPNYSSELNVNALLLGDSALYLCASSADTAHYGYTFGSGTRLTVV.

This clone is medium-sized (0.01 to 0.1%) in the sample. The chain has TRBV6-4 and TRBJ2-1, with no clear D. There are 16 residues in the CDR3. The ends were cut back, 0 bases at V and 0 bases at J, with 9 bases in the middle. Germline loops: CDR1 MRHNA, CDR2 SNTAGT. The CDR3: CASSDSPESSYNEQFF. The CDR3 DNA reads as TGTGCCAGCAGTGACTCCCCGGAGAGCTCCTACAATGAGCAGTTCTTC.

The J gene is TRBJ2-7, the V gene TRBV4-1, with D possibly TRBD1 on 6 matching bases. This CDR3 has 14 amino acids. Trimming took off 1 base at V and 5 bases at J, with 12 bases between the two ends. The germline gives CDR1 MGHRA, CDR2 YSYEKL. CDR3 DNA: TGCGCCAGCAGCCAAGTAGGGACACCCGACGAGCAGTACTTC. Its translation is CASSQVGTPDEQYF.

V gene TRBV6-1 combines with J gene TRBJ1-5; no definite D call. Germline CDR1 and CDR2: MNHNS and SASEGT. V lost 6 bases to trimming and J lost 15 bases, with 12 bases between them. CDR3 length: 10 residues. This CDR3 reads CASRVERRHF. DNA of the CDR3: TGTGCCAGCAGAGTCGAGAGACGGCATTTT.

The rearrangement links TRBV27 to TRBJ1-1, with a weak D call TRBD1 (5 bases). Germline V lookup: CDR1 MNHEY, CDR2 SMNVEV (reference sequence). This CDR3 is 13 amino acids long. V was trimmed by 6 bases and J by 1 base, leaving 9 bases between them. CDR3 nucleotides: TGTGCCAGCAGAGGGGCAGAGAACACTGAAGCTTTCTTT. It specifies CASRGAENTEAFF.

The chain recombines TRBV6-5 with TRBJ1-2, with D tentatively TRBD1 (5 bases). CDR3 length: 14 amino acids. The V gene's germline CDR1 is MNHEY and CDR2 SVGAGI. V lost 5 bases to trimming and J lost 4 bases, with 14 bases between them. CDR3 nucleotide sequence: TGTGCCAGCAGTCAACAGGAGCAGCTCTATGGCTACACCTTC. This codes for CASSQQEQLYGYTF.

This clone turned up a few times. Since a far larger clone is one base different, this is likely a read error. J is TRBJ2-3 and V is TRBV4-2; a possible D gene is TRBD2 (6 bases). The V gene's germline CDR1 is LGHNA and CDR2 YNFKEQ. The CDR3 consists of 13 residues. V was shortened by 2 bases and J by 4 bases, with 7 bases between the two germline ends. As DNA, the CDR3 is TGTGCCAGCAGCCAAAGGGAGGCAGATACGCAGTATTTT. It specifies CASSQREADTQYF.

The DNA of the CDR3 is TGTGCCAGCAGTTACCATTCGGGGGCGGGAGCTCGGGAGCAGTACTTC. It yields the protein CASSYHSGAGAREQYF. The chain has TRBV27 and TRBJ2-7; tentative D call: TRBD2 (7 bases). Deletions cut 4 bases from V and 7 bases from J, with 23 bases between. The CDR3 has 16 residues. In germline, CDR1 is MNHEY, CDR2 SMNVEV (reference sequence).

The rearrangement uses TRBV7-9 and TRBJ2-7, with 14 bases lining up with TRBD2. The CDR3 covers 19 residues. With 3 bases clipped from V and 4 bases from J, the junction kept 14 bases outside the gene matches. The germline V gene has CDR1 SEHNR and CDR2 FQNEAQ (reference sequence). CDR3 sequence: CASSLPTSGRARERYEQYF. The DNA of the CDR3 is TGTGCCAGCAGCTTGCCGACTAGCGGGAGGGCACGTGAGCGGTACGAGCAGTACTTC.